This T cell receptor (beta chain) was profiled in a study of cytomegalovirus exposure and HLA in healthy donors. PCR used 60 Vbeta primers and 13 Jbeta primers. Data came from immunoSEQ multiplex PCR; TCRdb stores just in-frame clones and leaves some out. Here the sample spans about 98,000 clones, about 81% being singletons. Germline values: CDR1 SGHRS, CDR2 YFSETQ. The CDR3 extends over 17 amino acids. Trimming took 1 base from V and 6 from J; bases not matched to a gene: 12. The sample holds one count of this clone. The sequenced sample was PBMCs. The clonotype originates from a man in his forties or fifties in good health and CMV-seronegative. The rearrangement joins TRBV5-1 to TRBJ2-2; 7 positions agree with TRBD1. CDR3 in amino acids: CASSLRPPTGTSGELFF. The CDR3 region has the DNA TGCGCCAGCAGCTTGCGCCCTCCGACAGGGACGTCCGGGGAGCTGTTTTTT. Based on the CDR3 plus reference TRBV5-1 and TRBJ2-2, the full variable domain is KAGVTQTPRYLIKTRGQQVTLSCSPISGHRSVSWYQQTPGQGLQFLFEYFSETQRNKGNFPGRFSGRQFSNSRSEMNVSTLELGDSALYLCASSLRPPTGTSGELFFGEGSRLTVL.